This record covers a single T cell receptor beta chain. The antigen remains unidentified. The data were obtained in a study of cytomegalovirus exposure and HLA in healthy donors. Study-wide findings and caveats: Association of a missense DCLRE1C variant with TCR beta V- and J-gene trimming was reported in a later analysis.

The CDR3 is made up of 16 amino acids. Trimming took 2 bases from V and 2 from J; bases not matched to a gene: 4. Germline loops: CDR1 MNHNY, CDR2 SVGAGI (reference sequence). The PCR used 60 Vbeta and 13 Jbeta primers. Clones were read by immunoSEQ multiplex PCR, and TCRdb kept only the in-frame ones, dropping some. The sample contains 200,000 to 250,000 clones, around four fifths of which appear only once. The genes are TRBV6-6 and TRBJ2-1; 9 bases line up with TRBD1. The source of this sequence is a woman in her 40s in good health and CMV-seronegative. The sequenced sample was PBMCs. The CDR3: CASSYGQGPTYNEQFF. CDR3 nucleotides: TGTGCCAGCAGTTACGGACAGGGGCCAACCTACAATGAGCAGTTCTTC.